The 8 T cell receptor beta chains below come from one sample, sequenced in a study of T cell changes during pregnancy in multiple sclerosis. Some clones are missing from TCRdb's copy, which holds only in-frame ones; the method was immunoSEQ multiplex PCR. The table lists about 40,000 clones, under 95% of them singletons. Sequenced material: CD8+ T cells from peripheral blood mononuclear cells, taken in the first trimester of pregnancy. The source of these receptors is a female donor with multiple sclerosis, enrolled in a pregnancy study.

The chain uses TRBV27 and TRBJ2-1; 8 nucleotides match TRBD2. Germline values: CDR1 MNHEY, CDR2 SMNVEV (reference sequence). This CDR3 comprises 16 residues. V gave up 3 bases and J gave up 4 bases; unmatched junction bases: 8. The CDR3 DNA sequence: TGTGCCAGCAGTTTCTTTAGCGGGGAAGATTACAATGAGCAGTTCTTC. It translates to CASSFFSGEDYNEQFF.

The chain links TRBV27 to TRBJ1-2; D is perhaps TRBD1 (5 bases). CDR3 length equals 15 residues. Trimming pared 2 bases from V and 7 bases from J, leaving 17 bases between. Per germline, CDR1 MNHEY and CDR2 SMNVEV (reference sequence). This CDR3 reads CASSLMGQPTAGYTF. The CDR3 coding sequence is TGTGCCAGCAGTTTAATGGGGCAGCCCACGGCTGGCTACACCTTC.

CDR3 loop: CASVRLDRVGWEAFF. DNA for the CDR3: TGTGCCAGCGTGCGGCTTGACAGGGTCGGGTGGGAAGCTTTCTTT. This rearrangement joins TRBV7-2 to TRBJ1-1; TRBD1 matches at 7 bases. Losses at the gene ends were 8 bases for V and 8 bases for J; bases not matched to a gene: 17. From germline, CDR1 is SGHTA and CDR2 FQGNSA. There are 15 residues in the CDR3. The entire variable domain, with the rest obtained from reference TRBV7-2 and TRBJ1-1, is as follows: GAGVSQSPSNKVTEKGKDVELRCDPISGHTALYWYRQSLGQGLEFLIYFQGNSAPDKSGLPSDRFSAERTGGSVSTLTIQRTQQEDSAVYLCASVRLDRVGWEAFFGQGTRLTVV.

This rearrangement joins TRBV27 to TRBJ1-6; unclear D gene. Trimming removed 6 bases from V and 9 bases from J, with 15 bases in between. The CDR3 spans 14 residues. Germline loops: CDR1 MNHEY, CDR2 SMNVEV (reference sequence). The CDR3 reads CASSPGGKGSPLHF. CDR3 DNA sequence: TGTGCCAGCAGCCCCGGAGGGAAGGGTTCACCCCTCCACTTT.

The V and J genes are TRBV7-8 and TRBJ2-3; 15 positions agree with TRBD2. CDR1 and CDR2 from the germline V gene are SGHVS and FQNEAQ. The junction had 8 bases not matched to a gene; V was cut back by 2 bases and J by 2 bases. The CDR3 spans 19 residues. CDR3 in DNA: TGTGCCAGCAGCTTACGGACTAGCGGGGGGGGGAGGGCCACAGATACGCAGTATTTT. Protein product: CASSLRTSGGGRATDTQYF.

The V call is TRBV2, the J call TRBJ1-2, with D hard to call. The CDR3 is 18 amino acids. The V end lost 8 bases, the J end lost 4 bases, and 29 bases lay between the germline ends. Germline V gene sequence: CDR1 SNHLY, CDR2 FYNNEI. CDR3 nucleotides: TGTGCCAGCCCCTCTAAACGTGGGAGGAAACATTTAGTCTATGGCTACACCTTC. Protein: CASPSKRGRKHLVYGYTF.

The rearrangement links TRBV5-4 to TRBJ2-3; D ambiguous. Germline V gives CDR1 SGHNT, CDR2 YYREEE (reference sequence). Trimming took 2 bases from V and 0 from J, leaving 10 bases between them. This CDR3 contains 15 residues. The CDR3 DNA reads TGTGCCAGCAGCTTCGGTATTCCTAGCACAGATACGCAGTATTTT. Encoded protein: CASSFGIPSTDTQYF.

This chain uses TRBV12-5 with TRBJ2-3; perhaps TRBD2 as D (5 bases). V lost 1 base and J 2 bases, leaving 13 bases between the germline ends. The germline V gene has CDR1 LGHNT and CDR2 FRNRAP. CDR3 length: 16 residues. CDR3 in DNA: TGTGCTAGTGGTTTGGCCCTAGCTGGCTACACAGATACGCAGTATTTT. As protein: CASGLALAGYTDTQYF.